This T cell receptor (beta chain) is drawn from a study of cytomegalovirus exposure and HLA in healthy donors. The CDR3 covers 14 residues. The V and J ends lost 2 bases and 6 bases, in that order; junction bases with no gene match: 1. From germline, CDR1 is MDHEN and CDR2 SYDVKM. The study ran its PCR with 60 Vbeta and 13 Jbeta primers. Some clones are missing from TCRdb's copy, which holds only in-frame ones; the method was immunoSEQ multiplex PCR. This sample carries roughly 100,000 clones, 64% of them seen once, and the ten largest clones take 3.2%. This clone was seen only once. The genes are TRBV28 and TRBJ1-6; 7 bases match TRBD1. Sequenced material: PBMCs. The sequence derives from a man between 60 and 75 years old in good health and CMV-seronegative. The CDR3 sequence: CASSLPGGNSPLHF. The CDR3 DNA reads as TGTGCCAGCAGTTTACCAGGGGGTAATTCACCCCTCCACTTT.